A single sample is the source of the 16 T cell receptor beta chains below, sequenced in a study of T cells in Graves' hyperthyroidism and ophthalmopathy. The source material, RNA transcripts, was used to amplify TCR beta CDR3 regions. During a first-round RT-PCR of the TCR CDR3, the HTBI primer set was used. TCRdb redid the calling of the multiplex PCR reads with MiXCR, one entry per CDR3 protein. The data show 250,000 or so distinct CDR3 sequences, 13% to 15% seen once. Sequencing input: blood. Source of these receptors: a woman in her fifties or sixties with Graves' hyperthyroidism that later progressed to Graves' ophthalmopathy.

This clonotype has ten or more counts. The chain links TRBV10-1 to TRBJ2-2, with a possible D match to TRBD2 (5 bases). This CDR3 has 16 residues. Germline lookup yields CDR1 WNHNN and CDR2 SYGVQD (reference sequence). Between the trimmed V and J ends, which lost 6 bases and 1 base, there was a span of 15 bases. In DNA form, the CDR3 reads TGCGCCAGCAGCGGGATATCCCTGGGGAACACCGGGGAGCTGTTTTTT. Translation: CASSGISLGNTGELFF.

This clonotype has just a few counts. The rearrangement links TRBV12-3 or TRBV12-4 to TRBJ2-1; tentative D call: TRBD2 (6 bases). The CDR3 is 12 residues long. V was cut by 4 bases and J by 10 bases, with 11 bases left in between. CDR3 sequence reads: CASSSLAQEQFF. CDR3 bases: TGTGCCAGCAGTTCTCTAGCGCAGGAGCAGTTCTTC.

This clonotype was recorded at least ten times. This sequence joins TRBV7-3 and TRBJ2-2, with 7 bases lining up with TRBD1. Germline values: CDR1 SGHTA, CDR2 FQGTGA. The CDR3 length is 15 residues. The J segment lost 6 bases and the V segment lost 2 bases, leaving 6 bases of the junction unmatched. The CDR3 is CASSLLGGDAGELFF. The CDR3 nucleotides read TGTGCCAGCAGCTTATTAGGGGGCGACGCCGGGGAGCTGTTTTTT.

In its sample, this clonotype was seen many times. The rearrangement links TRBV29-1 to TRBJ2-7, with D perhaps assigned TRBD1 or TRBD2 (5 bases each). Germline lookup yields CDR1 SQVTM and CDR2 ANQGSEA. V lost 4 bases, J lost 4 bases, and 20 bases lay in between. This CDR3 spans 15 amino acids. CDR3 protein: CSVAGFGKKGYEQYF. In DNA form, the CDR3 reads TGCAGCGTTGCCGGTTTCGGGAAAAAGGGGTACGAGCAGTACTTC.

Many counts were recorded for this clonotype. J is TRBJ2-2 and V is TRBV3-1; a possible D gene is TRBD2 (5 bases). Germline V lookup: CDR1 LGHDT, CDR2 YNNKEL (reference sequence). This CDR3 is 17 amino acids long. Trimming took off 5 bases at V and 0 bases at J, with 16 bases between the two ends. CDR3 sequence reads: CASSTRGRRSNTGELFF. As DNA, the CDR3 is TGTGCCAGCAGCACCCGAGGAAGGAGGTCGAACACCGGGGAGCTGTTTTTT.

Written as DNA, the CDR3 is TGTGCCAGCAGTTTCCCGACTAGCGGGAGGGACGAGCAGTACTTC. Protein: CASSFPTSGRDEQYF. V and J are TRBV28 and TRBJ2-7; 14 bases line up with TRBD2. Germline assignment: CDR1 MDHEN and CDR2 SYDVKM. V shed 3 bases, J shed 5 bases, and the junction held 3 bases outside the gene matches. The CDR3 loop spans 15 amino acids. Drawing the rest from reference TRBV28 and TRBJ2-7, the complete variable domain is DVKVTQSSRYLVKRTGEKVFLECVQDMDHENMFWYRQDPGLGLRLIYFSYDVKMKEKGDIPEGYSVSREKKERFSLILESASTNQTSMYLCASSFPTSGRDEQYFGPGTRLTVT.

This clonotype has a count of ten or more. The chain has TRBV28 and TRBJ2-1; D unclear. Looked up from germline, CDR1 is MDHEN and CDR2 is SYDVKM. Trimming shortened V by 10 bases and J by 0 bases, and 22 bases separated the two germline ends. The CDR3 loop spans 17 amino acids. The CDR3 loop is CANSPPTFLSSYNEQFF. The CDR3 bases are TGTGCCAACAGCCCTCCTACCTTCTTAAGCTCCTACAATGAGCAGTTCTTC. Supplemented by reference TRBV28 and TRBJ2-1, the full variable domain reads DVKVTQSSRYLVKRTGEKVFLECVQDMDHENMFWYRQDPGLGLRLIYFSYDVKMKEKGDIPEGYSVSREKKERFSLILESASTNQTSMYLCANSPPTFLSSYNEQFFGPGTRLTVL.

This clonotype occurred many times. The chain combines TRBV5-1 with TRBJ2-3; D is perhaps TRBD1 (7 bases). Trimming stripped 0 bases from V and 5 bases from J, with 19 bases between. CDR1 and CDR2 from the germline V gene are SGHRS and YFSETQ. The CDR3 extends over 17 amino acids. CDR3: CASSLEGGTVVKDTQYF. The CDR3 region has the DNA TGCGCCAGCAGCTTGGAGGGCGGGACAGTCGTGAAAGATACGCAGTATTTT.

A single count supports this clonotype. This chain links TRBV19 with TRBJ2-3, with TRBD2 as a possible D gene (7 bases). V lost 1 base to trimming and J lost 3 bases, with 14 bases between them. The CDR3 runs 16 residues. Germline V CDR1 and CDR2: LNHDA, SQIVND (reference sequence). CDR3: CASSIGGGLWTDTQYF. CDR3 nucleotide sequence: TGTGCCAGTAGTATAGGGGGGGGGCTTTGGACAGATACGCAGTATTTT.

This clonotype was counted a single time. For the CDR3, the DNA is TGTGCCAGCAGTGAAACTGTGGCTGATGGCTACACCTTC. As protein: CASSETVADGYTF. The chain links TRBV6-1 to TRBJ1-2; D unclear. This CDR3 comprises 13 residues. Germline assignment: CDR1 MNHNS and CDR2 SASEGT. V was trimmed by 2 bases and J by 6 bases, leaving 10 bases between them.

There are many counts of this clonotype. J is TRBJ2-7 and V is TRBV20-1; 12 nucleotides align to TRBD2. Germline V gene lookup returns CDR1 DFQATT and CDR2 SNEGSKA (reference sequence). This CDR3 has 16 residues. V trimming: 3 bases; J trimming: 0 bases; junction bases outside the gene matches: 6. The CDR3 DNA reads TGCAGTGCTAGGCGGACTAGCGGGGACCTCTCCTACGAGCAGTACTTC. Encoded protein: CSARRTSGDLSYEQYF.

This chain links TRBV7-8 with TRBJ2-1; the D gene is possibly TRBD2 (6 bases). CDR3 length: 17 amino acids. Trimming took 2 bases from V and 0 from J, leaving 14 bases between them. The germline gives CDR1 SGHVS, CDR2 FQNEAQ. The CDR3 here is CASSLNSAGYSYNEQFF. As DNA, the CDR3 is TGTGCCAGCAGCTTAAATTCGGCGGGGTACTCCTACAATGAGCAGTTCTTC.

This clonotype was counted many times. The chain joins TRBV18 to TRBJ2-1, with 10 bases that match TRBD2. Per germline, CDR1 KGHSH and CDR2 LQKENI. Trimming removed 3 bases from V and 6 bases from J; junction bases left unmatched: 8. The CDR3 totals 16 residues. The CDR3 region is CASSPYSSGRINEQFF. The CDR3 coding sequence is TGTGCCAGCTCACCCTACTCTAGCGGGAGAATCAATGAGCAGTTCTTC.

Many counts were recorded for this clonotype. The CDR3 DNA follows: TGTGCCAGCAGTTTAGTCGGCCGCAACTATGGCTACACCTTC. Translating gives CASSLVGRNYGYTF. The V and J genes are TRBV28 and TRBJ1-2; D unresolved. Trimming removed 2 bases from V and 2 bases from J, with 9 bases in between. This CDR3 is 14 amino acids long. Germline V gene lookup returns CDR1 MDHEN and CDR2 SYDVKM.

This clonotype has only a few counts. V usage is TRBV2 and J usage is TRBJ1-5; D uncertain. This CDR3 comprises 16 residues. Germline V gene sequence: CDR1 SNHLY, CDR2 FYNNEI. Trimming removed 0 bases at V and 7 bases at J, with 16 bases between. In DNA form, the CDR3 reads TGTGCCAGCAGTGAAGCTGGACTTCTGGTCGGGCAGCCCCAGCATTTT. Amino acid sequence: CASSEAGLLVGQPQHF. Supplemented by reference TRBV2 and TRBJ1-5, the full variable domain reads EPEVTQTPSHQVTQMGQEVILRCVPISNHLYFYWYRQILGQKVEFLVSFYNNEISEKSEIFDDQFSVERPDGSNFTLKIRSTKLEDSAMYFCASSEAGLLVGQPQHFGDGTRLSIL.

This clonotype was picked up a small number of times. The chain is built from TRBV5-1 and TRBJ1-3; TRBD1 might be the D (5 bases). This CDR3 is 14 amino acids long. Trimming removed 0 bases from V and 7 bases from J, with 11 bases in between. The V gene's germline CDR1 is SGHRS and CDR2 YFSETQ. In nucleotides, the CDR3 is TGCGCCAGCAGCTTGGCAGGCAGGGCTAACACCATATATTTT. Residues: CASSLAGRANTIYF. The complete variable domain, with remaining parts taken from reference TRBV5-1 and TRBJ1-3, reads KAGVTQTPRYLIKTRGQQVTLSCSPISGHRSVSWYQQTPGQGLQFLFEYFSETQRNKGNFPGRFSGRQFSNSRSEMNVSTLELGDSALYLCASSLAGRANTIYFGEGSWLTVV.